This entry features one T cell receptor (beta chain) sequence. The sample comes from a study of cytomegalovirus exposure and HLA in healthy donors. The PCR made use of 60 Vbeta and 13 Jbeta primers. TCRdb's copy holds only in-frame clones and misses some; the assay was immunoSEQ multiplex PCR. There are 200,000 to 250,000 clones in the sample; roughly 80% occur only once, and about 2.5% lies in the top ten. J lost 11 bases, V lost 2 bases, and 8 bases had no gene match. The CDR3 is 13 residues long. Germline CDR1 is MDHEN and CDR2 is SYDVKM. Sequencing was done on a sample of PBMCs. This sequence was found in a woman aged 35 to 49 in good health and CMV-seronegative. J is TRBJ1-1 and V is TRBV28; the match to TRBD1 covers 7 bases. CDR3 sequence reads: CASSLEGARSAFF. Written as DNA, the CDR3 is TGTGCCAGCAGTTTAGAGGGGGCCAGGTCGGCTTTCTTT.